This T cell receptor beta chain is from a study of blood T cell repertoires in COVID-19. Background on the study: Samples taken during acute and convalescent COVID-19 were collected in the United States, Italy and Spain. Sources were T cells, B-cell-depleted T cells, or PBMCs; the material itself was cDNA or gDNA.

The CDR3 is made up of 15 amino acids. Germline assignment: CDR1 PRHDT and CDR2 FYEKMQ (reference sequence). The ends were cut back, 3 bases at V and 2 bases at J, with 14 bases in the middle. TCRdb's copy holds only in-frame clones and misses some; the assay was immunoSEQ multiplex PCR. The table has 200,000 to 250,000 clones, 75% to 85% seen once; the top ten hold 1.3%. The chain links TRBV13 to TRBJ2-7; possible D gene TRBD1, 5 bases. The specimen sequenced was peripheral blood. This clonotype originated in a woman in her 30s with COVID-19, enrolled during active disease. CDR3 sequence (DNA): TGTGCCAGCAGCTTTTCTTTAGACAGCCCCTACGAGCAGTACTTC. It specifies CASSFSLDSPYEQYF.